These 27 T cell receptor beta chains were all obtained from the same sample, sequenced in a study of blood T cell repertoires in COVID-19. This table comes from immunoSEQ multiplex PCR, and its TCRdb copy is limited to in-frame clones, with some not included. The sample consists of approximately 360,000 clones, about 90% of them appearing once. The sample consisted of peripheral blood. These receptors originate from a man aged 35 to 55 with acute or convalescent COVID-19.

As DNA, the CDR3 is TGTGCTAGTGGTTTGGGACAGGACATCACAGATACGCAGTATTTT. Its translation: CASGLGQDITDTQYF. This chain connects TRBV12-5 to TRBJ2-3, with a possible D match to TRBD1 (6 bases). Deletions cut 1 base from V and 2 bases from J, with 10 bases between. Per the germline V gene, CDR1 is LGHNT and CDR2 is FRNRAP. This CDR3 region has 15 residues.

The J gene is TRBJ2-7, the V gene TRBV5-6; possibly TRBD1 for D (6 bases). Trimming removed 0 bases at V and 7 bases at J, with 14 bases between. This CDR3 region has 14 residues. CDR1 SGHDT and CDR2 YYEEEE come from the germline V gene. This CDR3 is CASSLGGLSTEQYF. The CDR3 nucleotides read TGTGCCAGCAGCTTGGGGGGGCTTAGTACGGAGCAGTACTTC.

The chain has TRBV11-1 and TRBJ1-2; D remains ambiguous. The CDR3 length is 14 residues. The germline gives CDR1 SGHAT, CDR2 FQDESV (reference sequence). The V end was cut by 1 base, the J end by 4 bases, with 10 bases between. DNA for the CDR3: TGTGCCAGCAGCTTAGGGCGGGGTCCCTATGGCTACACCTTC. This gives the protein CASSLGRGPYGYTF.

The chain couples TRBV28 to TRBJ1-1; 9 bases are a match to TRBD1. V dropped 3 bases and J dropped 2; count of bases not matched to a gene: 4. CDR1 MDHEN and CDR2 SYDVKM come from the germline V gene. The CDR3 runs 15 residues. Here the CDR3 DNA reads TGTGCCAGCAGTTTCAACAGGGGGCTAAACACTGAAGCTTTCTTT. Translated: CASSFNRGLNTEAFF.

The CDR3: CASSPRTALNEKLFF. The CDR3 DNA follows: TGTGCCAGCAGTCCGCGGACAGCACTAAATGAAAAACTGTTTTTT. The V gene is TRBV6-2 or TRBV6-3, the J gene TRBJ1-4; TRBD1 is a possible D gene (6 bases). Per the germline V gene, CDR1 is MNHEY and CDR2 is SVGEGT. Trimming left V 5 bases short and J 5 bases short, with 15 bases between. The CDR3 loop spans 15 amino acids.

On this clone: This sample includes further DNA sequences coding for the same CDR3. The chain links TRBV6-5 to TRBJ1-1; no clear D gene. The CDR3 extends over 15 amino acids. Trimming removed 0 bases from V and 0 bases from J, with 8 bases in between. In germline, CDR1 is MNHEY, CDR2 SVGAGI. CDR3 bases: TGTGCCAGCAGTTACTCGGGCTCCATGAACACTGAAGCTTTCTTT. It specifies CASSYSGSMNTEAFF.

V is TRBV28 and J is TRBJ1-2; TRBD1 matches at 11 bases. The CDR3 consists of 17 residues. The germline V gene encodes CDR1 MDHEN and CDR2 SYDVKM. The ends lost 2 bases at V and 4 bases at J; junction bases unmatched: 9. DNA for the CDR3: TGTGCCAGCAGTTTACGGACAGGGGGCGACCCCCCCTATGGCTACACCTTC. Its protein product is CASSLRTGGDPPYGYTF.

The chain employs TRBV10-3 and TRBJ1-1; a possible D gene is TRBD1 (6 bases). V shed 0 bases and J shed 5 bases, with 10 bases lying between them. The CDR3 extends over 14 amino acids. Germline CDR1 reads ENHRY; CDR2 reads SYGVKD. CDR3 in amino acids: CAISESGAKTEAFF. Written as DNA, the CDR3 is TGTGCCATCAGTGAGTCGGGGGCGAAGACTGAAGCTTTCTTT.

The chain couples TRBV6-6 to TRBJ1-6; D unclear. Germline V gives CDR1 MNHNY, CDR2 SVGAGI (reference sequence). Trimming stripped 4 bases from V and 0 bases from J, with 7 bases between. This CDR3 has 15 residues. The DNA of the CDR3 is TGTGCCAGCAGTTTCGGGGACTCCTATAATTCACCCCTCCACTTT. Its protein product is CASSFGDSYNSPLHF.

This clone was detected once. The chain carries TRBV11-2 and TRBJ2-1, with no clear D. The germline V and J ends were trimmed by 1 base and 8 bases, with 9 bases remaining between them. The germline V gene encodes CDR1 SGHAT and CDR2 FQNNGV. The CDR3 sequence is 13 residues long. CDR3: CASSLAVGHEQFF. CDR3 nucleotide sequence: TGTGCCAGCAGCTTAGCAGTTGGCCATGAGCAGTTCTTC.

The chain joins TRBV5-1 to TRBJ2-2; TRBD2 matches at 10 bases. The CDR3 totals 17 residues. Losses at the gene ends were 5 bases for V and 5 bases for J; bases not matched to a gene: 12. The V gene's germline CDR1 is SGHRS and CDR2 YFSETQ. The CDR3 here is CASSLYASGGRTGELFF. Written as DNA, the CDR3 is TGCGCCAGCAGTCTTTACGCTAGCGGGGGAAGGACCGGGGAGCTGTTTTTT.

The V and J genes are TRBV18 and TRBJ2-5; 7 nucleotides match TRBD2. The germline V gene encodes CDR1 KGHSH and CDR2 LQKENI. With V trimmed by 6 bases and J by 5 bases, 6 bases remained unmatched. The CDR3 loop spans 13 amino acids. The CDR3 sequence is CASSRETTETQYF. The CDR3 coding sequence is TGTGCCAGCTCGCGGGAGACCACGGAGACCCAGTACTTC. Looking up the rest from reference TRBV18 and TRBJ2-5 gives the full variable domain: NAGVMQNPRHLVRRRGQEARLRCSPMKGHSHVYWYRQLPEEGLKFMVYLQKENIIDESGMPKERFSAEFPKEGPSILRIQQVVRGDSAAYFCASSRETTETQYFGPGTRLLVL.

This chain uses TRBV28 with TRBJ2-1, with TRBD2 as a possible D gene (6 bases). From germline, CDR1 is MDHEN and CDR2 SYDVKM. V lost 3 bases and J lost 6, with 9 bases in between. The CDR3 is 13 residues long. The CDR3 is CASSFARGNEQFF. CDR3 nucleotides: TGTGCCAGCAGTTTTGCGCGGGGCAATGAGCAGTTCTTC.

The chain employs TRBV5-4 and TRBJ2-7; 8 nucleotides match TRBD2. Germline-derived CDR1 and CDR2 are SGHNT and YYREEE (reference sequence). V lost 3 bases and J lost 5; bases outside the gene matches: 10. The CDR3 extends over 15 amino acids. CDR3 residues: CASSSTTGGHHEQYF. The CDR3 DNA reads TGTGCCAGCAGCTCCACCACGGGAGGGCACCACGAGCAGTACTTC.

CDR3: CASSKADRNYEQYF. The CDR3 coding sequence is TGTGCCAGCAGCAAAGCGGACAGGAACTACGAGCAGTACTTC. The rearrangement links TRBV21-1 to TRBJ2-7; TRBD1, the table's D call, was not compared with the DNA. TRBV21-1 is described as a pseudogene. There are 14 residues in the CDR3.

This chain uses TRBV27 with TRBJ1-6; D not certain. Germline-derived CDR1 and CDR2 are MNHEY and SMNVEV (reference sequence). V shed 2 bases and J shed 8 bases, with 13 bases lying between them. This CDR3 region has 15 residues. CDR3 DNA sequence: TGTGCCAGCAGTTTAGCATCAGGAAGAGATTCACCCCTCCACTTT. The encoded protein is CASSLASGRDSPLHF.

The V and J genes are TRBV19 and TRBJ1-6; D is undetermined. V gave up 3 bases and J gave up 0 bases, with 9 bases separating them. CDR3 length equals 16 residues. Per germline, CDR1 LNHDA and CDR2 SQIVND (reference sequence). The CDR3 coding sequence is TGTGCCAGTAGTATGGGCACCAGCTCCTATAATTCACCCCTCCACTTT. It specifies CASSMGTSSYNSPLHF. The whole variable domain, filled in from reference TRBV19 and TRBJ1-6, reads DGGITQSPKYLFRKEGQNVTLSCEQNLNHDAMYWYRQDPGQGLRLIYYSQIVNDFQKGDIAEGYSVSREKKESFPLTVTSAQKNPTAFYLCASSMGTSSYNSPLHFGNGTRLTVT.

The V gene is TRBV5-6, the J gene TRBJ1-6; 7 bases line up with TRBD1. Germline lookup yields CDR1 SGHDT and CDR2 YYEEEE. V lost 4 bases, J lost 7 bases, and 14 bases stayed unmatched. The CDR3 consists of 17 residues. CDR3 DNA: TGTGCCAGCAGCCCCAGGGGGTCGGTCTATATAAATTCACCCCTCCACTTT. Amino acid sequence: CASSPRGSVYINSPLHF.

The rearrangement joins TRBV28 to TRBJ2-6; D call uncertain. The CDR3 spans 15 residues. The V end was cut by 8 bases, the J end by 0 bases, with 11 bases between. Germline V gene sequence: CDR1 MDHEN, CDR2 SYDVKM. CDR3 DNA: TGTGCCAGCTCAAGACTTCCCTCTGGGGCCAACGTCCTGACTTTC. Residues: CASSRLPSGANVLTF.

This chain connects TRBV5-4 to TRBJ1-2; D ambiguous. CDR1 and CDR2 from the germline V gene are SGHNT and YYREEE (reference sequence). V lost 0 bases to trimming and J lost 4 bases, with 4 bases between them. CDR3 length: 12 amino acids. The CDR3 DNA sequence: TGTGCCAGCAGCTTGGACGGCTATGGCTACACCTTC. Amino acids: CASSLDGYGYTF.

This clone was observed a single time. The chain is built from TRBV9 and TRBJ2-1; D perhaps matches TRBD2 (6 bases). The germline V and J ends were trimmed by 1 base and 0 bases, with 11 bases remaining between them. CDR1 and CDR2 (germline): SGDLS, YYNGEE. There are 16 residues in the CDR3. The CDR3 protein is CASSVRDWSSYNEQFF. CDR3 coding DNA: TGTGCCAGCAGCGTAAGGGACTGGAGCTCCTACAATGAGCAGTTCTTC.

The chain couples TRBV5-1 to TRBJ1-2; no definite D call. The CDR3 has 13 amino acids. V lost 0 bases and J lost 4, with 7 bases in between. Looked up from germline, CDR1 is SGHRS and CDR2 is YFSETQ. The CDR3 loop is CASSLDEAYGYTF. The CDR3 coding sequence is TGCGCCAGCAGCTTGGATGAGGCCTATGGCTACACCTTC.

This chain uses TRBV18 with TRBJ1-1, with 10 bases fitting TRBD1. V shed 2 bases and J 4 bases; nucleotides not matched to a gene: 1. The CDR3 has 14 residues. Germline loops: CDR1 KGHSH, CDR2 LQKENI. In DNA, the CDR3 is TGTGCCAGCTCACCAGACAGGGGGCCCACTGAAGCTTTCTTT. This codes for CASSPDRGPTEAFF.

Points on this clone: Other DNA sequences of this sample code for an identical CDR3. V usage is TRBV29-1 and J usage is TRBJ1-1; D is possibly TRBD1 (5 bases). This CDR3 contains 13 residues. Germline CDR1 reads SQVTM; CDR2 reads ANQGSEA. V was cut by 1 base and J by 5 bases, with 11 bases left in between. This chain's CDR3 is CSVEAGGGTEAFF. The CDR3 DNA is TGCAGCGTTGAAGCTGGGGGAGGTACTGAAGCTTTCTTT. Filled out from reference TRBV29-1 and TRBJ1-1, the complete variable domain reads SAVISQKPSRDICQRGTSLTIQCQVDSQVTMMFWYRQQPGQSLTLIATANQGSEATYESGFVIDKFPISRPNLTFSTLTVSNMSPEDSSIYLCSVEAGGGTEAFFGQGTRLTVV.

The chain uses TRBV10-1 and TRBJ2-2; D unresolved. Deletions cut 6 bases from V and 1 base from J, with 3 bases between. This CDR3 is built from 12 residues. Germline CDR1 reads WNHNN; CDR2 reads SYGVQD (reference sequence). CDR3 residues: CASSWNTGELFF. The CDR3 DNA reads TGCGCCAGCAGCTGGAACACCGGGGAGCTGTTTTTT.

The chain uses TRBV5-1 and TRBJ1-4; 10 bases are shared with TRBD1. Trimming at V came to 0 bases and at J to 4 bases, leaving 3 bases not matched to a gene. Looked up from germline, CDR1 is SGHRS and CDR2 is YFSETQ. The CDR3 is made up of 16 amino acids. The CDR3: CASSLGDRGDNEKLFF. The DNA of the CDR3 is TGCGCCAGCAGCTTGGGGGACAGGGGTGATAATGAAAAACTGTTTTTT.

The rearrangement links TRBV4-1 to TRBJ1-3; TRBD1 is a possible D gene (6 bases). Per germline, CDR1 MGHRA and CDR2 YSYEKL. Trimming took 0 bases from V and 2 from J, leaving 8 bases between them. The CDR3 length is 15 residues. CDR3 in amino acids: CASSQDTGPGNTIYF. The CDR3 DNA reads as TGCGCCAGCAGCCAAGACACAGGGCCTGGAAACACCATATATTTT.